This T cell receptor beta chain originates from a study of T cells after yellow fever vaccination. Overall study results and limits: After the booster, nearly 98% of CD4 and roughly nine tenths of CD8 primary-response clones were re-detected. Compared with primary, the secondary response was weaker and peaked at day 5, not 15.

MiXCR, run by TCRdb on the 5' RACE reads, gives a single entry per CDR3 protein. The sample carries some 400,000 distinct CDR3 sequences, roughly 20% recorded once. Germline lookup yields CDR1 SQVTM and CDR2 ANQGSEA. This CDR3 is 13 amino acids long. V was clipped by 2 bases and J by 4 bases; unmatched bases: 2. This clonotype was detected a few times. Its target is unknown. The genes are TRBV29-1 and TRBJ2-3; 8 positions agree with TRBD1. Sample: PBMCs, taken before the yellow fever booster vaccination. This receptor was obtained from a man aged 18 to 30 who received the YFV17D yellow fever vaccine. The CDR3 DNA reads TGCAGCGTTGAACAGGGGGCGGCAGATACGCAGTATTTT. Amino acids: CSVEQGAADTQYF.